This entry features one TCR beta chain sequence. Unique molecular identifiers were used to barcode this TCRbeta library. TCRdb re-analysed the PCR reads in MiXCR, keeping a single row per CDR3 protein. The sample yields some 840,000 distinct CDR3 sequences, 16% seen once. V trimming: 4 bases; J trimming: 5 bases; junction bases outside the gene matches: 8. Germline-derived CDR1 and CDR2 are KGHSH and LQKENI. This CDR3 region has 15 residues. The sample originates from a study of T-cell reconstitution after alpha-beta-depleted transplantation in children. The source was PBMCs, mostly from graft donor cells, collected 360 days after TCRalphabeta/CD19-depleted stem cell transplant. The V and J genes are TRBV18 and TRBJ2-1, with 7 bases matching TRBD2. The TCR sequence derives from a male patient aged 5 to 17 who had a stem cell transplant for acute lymphoblastic leukemia, so the T cells may come from the graft donor. In DNA, the CDR3 is TGTGCCAGCTCACAACAGCGGGGCGCGAACAATGAGCAGTTCTTC. Its protein product is CASSQQRGANNEQFF.